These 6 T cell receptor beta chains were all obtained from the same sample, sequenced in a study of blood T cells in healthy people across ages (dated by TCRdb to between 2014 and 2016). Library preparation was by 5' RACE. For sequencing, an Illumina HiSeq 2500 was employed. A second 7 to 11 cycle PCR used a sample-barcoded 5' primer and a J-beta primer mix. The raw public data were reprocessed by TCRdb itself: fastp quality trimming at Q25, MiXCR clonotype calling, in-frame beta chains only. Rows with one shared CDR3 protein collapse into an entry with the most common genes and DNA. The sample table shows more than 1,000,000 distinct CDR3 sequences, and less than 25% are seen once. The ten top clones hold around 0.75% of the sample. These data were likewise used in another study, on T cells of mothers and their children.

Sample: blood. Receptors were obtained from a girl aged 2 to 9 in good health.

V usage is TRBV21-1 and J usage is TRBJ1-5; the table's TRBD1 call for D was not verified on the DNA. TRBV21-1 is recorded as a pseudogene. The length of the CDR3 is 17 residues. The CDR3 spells CASSKVLEDRPNQPQHF. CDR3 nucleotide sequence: TGTGCCAGCAGCAAAGTATTAGAGGACAGGCCCAATCAGCCCCAGCATTTT.

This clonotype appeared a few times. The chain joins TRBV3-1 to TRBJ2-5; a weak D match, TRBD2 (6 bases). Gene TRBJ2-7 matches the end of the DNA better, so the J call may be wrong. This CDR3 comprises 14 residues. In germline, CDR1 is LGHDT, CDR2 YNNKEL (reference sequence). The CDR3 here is CASSPYGEAYEQYF. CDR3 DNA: TGTGCCAGCAGTCCGTATGGGGAGGCCTACGAGCAGTACTTC.

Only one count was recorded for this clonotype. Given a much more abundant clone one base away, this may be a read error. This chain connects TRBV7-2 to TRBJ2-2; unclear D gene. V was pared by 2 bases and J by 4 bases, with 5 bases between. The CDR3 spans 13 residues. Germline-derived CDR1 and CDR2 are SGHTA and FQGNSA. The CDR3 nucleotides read TGTGCCAGCAGCTTATGGGTCACCGGGGAGCTGTTTTTT. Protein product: CASSLWVTGELFF.

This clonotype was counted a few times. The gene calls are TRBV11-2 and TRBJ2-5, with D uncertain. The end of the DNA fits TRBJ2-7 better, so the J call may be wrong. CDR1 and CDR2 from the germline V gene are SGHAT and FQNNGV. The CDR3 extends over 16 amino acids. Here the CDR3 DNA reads TGTGCCAGCAGCTTAGATTTTTACGGCAGCTCCTACGAGCAGTACTTC. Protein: CASSLDFYGSSYEQYF.

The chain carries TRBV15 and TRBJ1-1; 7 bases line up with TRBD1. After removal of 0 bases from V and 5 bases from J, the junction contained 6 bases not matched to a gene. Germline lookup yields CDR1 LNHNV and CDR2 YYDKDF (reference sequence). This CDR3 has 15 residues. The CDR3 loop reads CATSRDRGLRTEAFF. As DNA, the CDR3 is TGTGCCACCAGCAGAGATAGGGGGCTAAGGACTGAAGCTTTCTTT.

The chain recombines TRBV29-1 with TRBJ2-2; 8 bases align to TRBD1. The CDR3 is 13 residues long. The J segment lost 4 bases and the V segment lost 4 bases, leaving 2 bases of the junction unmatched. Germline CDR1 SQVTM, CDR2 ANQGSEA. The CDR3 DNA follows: TGCAGCGTTGCCAGGGGGCCCACCGGGGAGCTGTTTTTT. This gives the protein CSVARGPTGELFF.